The T cell receptor (beta chain) described here comes from a study of T cells in Graves' hyperthyroidism and ophthalmopathy. Findings and limits, study-wide: Model-based prediction identified ophthalmopathy a median about 6.8 months prior to its onset.

Germline CDR1 KGHSH, CDR2 LQKENI. The J segment lost 7 bases and the V segment lost 3 bases, leaving 8 bases of the junction unmatched. There are 16 residues in the CDR3. RNA transcripts were the template for amplifying TCR beta CDR3 regions. RT-PCR in the first round (using the HTBI primer set) targeted the TCR CDR3. From the multiplex PCR reads, TCRdb called clonotypes with MiXCR, one entry per CDR3 protein. The sample lists about 530,000 distinct CDR3 sequences; 17% were seen once. Uncontrolled infection, other autoimmune disease, pregnancy or lactation barred patients from enrollment. Diagnosis relied on clinical symptoms, serum thyroxine and TRAb, thyroid ultrasound and orbital computed tomography. Each 10 ml fresh peripheral blood draw supplied the PBMCs. This clonotype was seen more than once but under ten times. Its antigen is unidentified.

The V and J genes are TRBV18 and TRBJ1-6; the match to TRBD1 covers 8 bases. The source is a woman aged 18-29 years with Graves' ophthalmopathy. The material sequenced was blood. The DNA of the CDR3 is TGTGCCAGCTCACCGAGCAGACAGGGGCGAAATTCACCCCTCCACTTT. Translating it yields CASSPSRQGRNSPLHF.